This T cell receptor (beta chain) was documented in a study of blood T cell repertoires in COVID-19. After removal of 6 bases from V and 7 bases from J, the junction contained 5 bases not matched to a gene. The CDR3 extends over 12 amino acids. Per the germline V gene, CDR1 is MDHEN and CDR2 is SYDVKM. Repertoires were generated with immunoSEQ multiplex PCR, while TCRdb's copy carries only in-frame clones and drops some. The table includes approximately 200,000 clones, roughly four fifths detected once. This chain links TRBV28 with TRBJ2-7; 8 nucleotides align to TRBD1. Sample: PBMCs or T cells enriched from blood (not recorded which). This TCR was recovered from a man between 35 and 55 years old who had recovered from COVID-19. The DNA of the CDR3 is TGTGCCAGCAGACCAGGGGGCGGGGAGCAGTACTTC. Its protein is CASRPGGGEQYF.